These T cell receptor beta chains were read from a single sample in a study of T cell responses to AZD1222 COVID-19 vaccine. The data were produced by immunoSEQ multiplex PCR, yet TCRdb's version contains in-frame clones alone and is incomplete. The sample lists some 140,000 clones; less than 95% were seen once. Source: peripheral blood, taken on day 0 of AZD1222 vaccination. These receptors were collected from an adult in good health. The CDR3 runs from the conserved cysteine through the conserved F or W. Each record gives: V gene, clone size, J gene, D gene, CDR3 protein, CDR3 DNA. The D gene is left open where the match is weak. Clone size appears in some rows only: once, few, many, or a class for an expanded clone.

>TRBV7-9|once|TRBJ2-7|TRBD1
CASSSGQGGYTYEQYF
TGTGCCAGCAGCTCGGGACAGGGTGGATACACCTACGAGCAGTACTTC
>TRBV14|once|TRBJ1-1|-
CASSQQGMNTEAFF
TGTGCCAGCAGCCAACAGGGTATGAACACTGAAGCTTTCTTT
>TRBV5-5|-|TRBJ2-3|TRBD2
CASSSTPLAGGLTDTQYF
TGTGCCAGCAGCTCAACCCCTCTAGCGGGAGGATTGACAGATACGCAGTATTTT
>TRBV7-2|-|TRBJ2-2|-
CASSLQAAGELFF
TGTGCCAGCAGCCTACAGGCCGCCGGGGAGCTGTTTTTT
>TRBV3-1/TRBV3-2|-|TRBJ2-1|TRBD2
CASSRGLAGNSYNEQFF
TGTGCCAGCAGCCGGGGACTAGCGGGAAACTCCTACAATGAGCAGTTCTTC
>TRBV11-2|-|TRBJ2-5|-
CASSTSGGETQYF
TGTGCCAGCAGCACCTCGGGCGGGGAGACCCAGTACTTC
>TRBV6-1|-|TRBJ2-1|-
CASSETHLSGLEQFF
TGTGCCAGCAGTGAAACCCACCTCTCCGGACTCGAGCAGTTCTTC
>TRBV7-9|-|TRBJ2-1|TRBD2
CASSGAGGPLSYNEQFF
TGTGCCAGCAGCGGAGCGGGGGGACCACTATCCTACAATGAGCAGTTCTTC
>TRBV12-3/TRBV12-4|-|TRBJ2-7|TRBD2
CASSSGGNYEQYF
TGTGCCAGCAGCTCGGGGGGGAACTACGAGCAGTACTTC
>TRBV7-6|-|TRBJ2-7|-
CASSLEGKGSYEQYF
TGTGCCAGCAGCTTAGAGGGGAAGGGCTCCTACGAGCAGTACTTC
>TRBV6-2/TRBV6-3|-|TRBJ2-3|TRBD2
CASSPGLAVDTQYF
TGTGCCAGCAGCCCCGGACTAGCGGTGGATACGCAGTATTTT
>TRBV10-1|-|TRBJ2-1|TRBD2
CASSGLDGTSGANNEQFF
TGCGCCAGCTCAGGGCTCGATGGGACTAGCGGGGCCAACAATGAGCAGTTCTTC
>TRBV5-4|few|TRBJ1-5|TRBD1
CASSLQGAVGQPQHF
TGTGCCAGCAGCTTACAGGGGGCGGTGGGTCAGCCCCAGCATTTT
>TRBV20-1|-|TRBJ1-5|-
CSASRRGELGSNQPQHF
TGCAGTGCTAGTCGGAGGGGGGAACTGGGAAGCAATCAGCCCCAGCATTTT
>TRBV3-1/TRBV3-2|-|TRBJ2-3|-
CASSQDLGGTDTQYF
TGTGCCAGCAGCCAAGACCTCGGAGGCACAGATACGCAGTATTTT
>TRBV6-1|-|TRBJ1-1|-
CASSEAAGLDAFF
TGTGCCAGCAGTGAAGCGGCTGGATTGGATGCTTTCTTT
>TRBV21-1|-|TRBJ1-2|-
CASSNRLRGYGYTF
TGTGCCAGCAGCAACCGACTCCGGGGCTATGGCTACACCTTC
>TRBV28|-|TRBJ1-2|-
CASSQTGTSYGYTF
TGTGCCAGCAGTCAAACCGGGACCTCGTATGGCTACACCTTC
>TRBV7-2|once|TRBJ1-1|-
CASRPHSAIEAFF
TGTGCCAGCAGGCCTCACTCCGCGATTGAAGCTTTCTTT
>TRBV5-4|-|TRBJ2-7|-
CASSSGPPLEQYF
TGTGCCAGCAGCTCTGGGCCCCCTCTGGAGCAGTACTTC
>TRBV7-3|-|TRBJ2-2|-
CASSLTADSTGELFF
TGTGCCAGCAGCTTAACCGCCGACTCGACCGGGGAGCTGTTTTTT
>TRBV19|-|TRBJ2-1|-
CASSMTEYNEQFF
TGTGCCAGTAGTATGACGGAGTACAATGAGCAGTTCTTC
>TRBV6-5|-|TRBJ2-7|TRBD1
CASNLGTGFREQYF
TGTGCCAGCAACCTAGGGACAGGGTTTCGTGAGCAGTACTTC
>TRBV19|-|TRBJ2-1|-
CASNVAGEQFF
TGTGCCAGTAACGTCGCGGGCGAGCAGTTCTTC
>TRBV7-9|-|TRBJ1-1|-
CASSFQGRMNTEAFF
TGTGCCAGCAGCTTCCAGGGGAGGATGAACACTGAAGCTTTCTTT
>TRBV6-5|few|TRBJ2-7|-
CASKPWPQVTYEQYF
TGTGCCAGCAAACCCTGGCCACAGGTCACCTACGAGCAGTACTTC
>TRBV7-3|-|TRBJ2-3|TRBD2
CASSEAGGSTDTQYF
TGTGCCAGCAGCGAAGCCGGGGGGAGCACAGATACGCAGTATTTT
>TRBV4-1|-|TRBJ1-2|-
CASSQQGRGSTF
TGCGCCAGCAGCCAACAGGGGAGGGGCTCCACCTTC
>TRBV5-1|-|TRBJ1-3|-
CASSGGEVGNTIYF
TGCGCCAGCAGCGGCGGGGAGGTCGGAAACACCATATATTTT
>TRBV2|-|TRBJ2-5|-
CASSEPGMIQETQYF
TGTGCCAGCAGTGAACCAGGGATGATACAAGAGACCCAGTACTTC
>TRBV6-5|-|TRBJ1-2|TRBD1
CASSRDSYGYTF
TGTGCCAGCAGTCGGGACAGCTATGGCTACACCTTC
>TRBV18|-|TRBJ2-1|-
CASSESSVSSYNEQFF
TGTGCCAGCTCAGAGAGTTCGGTGAGCTCCTACAATGAGCAGTTCTTC
>TRBV27|-|TRBJ1-5|-
CASRGRVVQPQHF
TGTGCCAGCAGGGGGAGGGTTGTTCAGCCCCAGCATTTT
>TRBV7-3|-|TRBJ1-1|TRBD1
CASSPFTGGTEAFF
TGTGCCAGCAGCCCCTTTACAGGGGGCACTGAAGCTTTCTTT
>TRBV11-3|-|TRBJ1-6|-
CASSLGDSPLHF
TGTGCCAGCAGCTTAGGGGATTCACCCCTCCACTTT
>TRBV4-1|-|TRBJ1-4|-
CASSQDWRGSGKLFF
TGCGCCAGCAGCCAAGATTGGAGGGGTTCGGGAAAACTGTTTTTT
>TRBV10-3|-|TRBJ1-5|TRBD1
CAIGSRGQGIQPQHF
TGTGCCATCGGAAGCAGGGGACAGGGGATCCAGCCCCAGCATTTT
>TRBV2|-|TRBJ1-5|-
CASSFVSSNQPQHF
TGTGCCAGCAGTTTTGTCAGTAGCAATCAGCCCCAGCATTTT
>TRBV5-6|-|TRBJ2-1|-
CASSLGLGDNEQFF
TGTGCCAGCAGCTTGGGACTAGGAGACAATGAGCAGTTCTTC
>TRBV4-2|-|TRBJ2-1|TRBD1
CASSQTGTANNNEQFF
TGTGCCAGCAGCCAGACAGGGACGGCAAACAACAATGAGCAGTTCTTC
>TRBV10-3|-|TRBJ2-7|-
CAISGPYYEQYF
TGTGCCATCAGTGGCCCGTACTACGAGCAGTACTTC
>TRBV19|once|TRBJ1-6|-
CASSARGTALHF
TGTGCCAGTAGTGCCCGGGGAACGGCCCTCCACTTT
>TRBV28|-|TRBJ1-1|-
CASQKPGAGEIGAFF
TGTGCCAGCCAAAAGCCGGGAGCAGGGGAGATCGGAGCTTTCTTT
>TRBV28|-|TRBJ2-3|-
CASSPTSGRGGAGDTQYF
TGTGCCAGCAGTCCGACCTCCGGAAGGGGTGGGGCTGGAGATACGCAGTATTTT
>TRBV28|-|TRBJ1-1|-
CASSLPGAENTEAFF
TGTGCCAGCAGTTTACCAGGGGCCGAGAACACTGAAGCTTTCTTT
>TRBV30|-|TRBJ1-6|-
CAWSVLGTSYNSPLHF
TGTGCCTGGAGTGTACTGGGGACTTCCTATAATTCACCCCTCCACTTT
>TRBV30|once|TRBJ1-1|-
CAWSVRGSLTEAFF
TGTGCCTGGAGTGTCCGGGGAAGTCTCACTGAAGCTTTCTTT
>TRBV5-4|-|TRBJ1-1|-
CASSWGLANTEAFF
TGTGCCAGCAGCTGGGGACTGGCGAACACTGAAGCTTTCTTT
>TRBV2|-|TRBJ1-1|-
CATHLRVSTEAFF
TGTGCCACCCACTTAAGGGTATCCACTGAAGCTTTCTTT
>TRBV28|-|TRBJ2-1|-
CASRRGPANEQFF
TGTGCCAGCAGGCGGGGGCCCGCTAATGAGCAGTTCTTC
>TRBV7-2|few|TRBJ1-1|-
CASSLNVGSKAFF
TGTGCCAGCAGCTTAAATGTGGGGAGTAAAGCTTTCTTT
>TRBV9|-|TRBJ2-7|-
CASSPPGQRYYEQYF
TGTGCCAGCAGCCCTCCTGGGCAGCGGTACTACGAGCAGTACTTC
>TRBV19|once|TRBJ1-2|-
CASSIDPAFYGYTF
TGTGCCAGTAGTATAGATCCCGCTTTCTATGGCTACACCTTC
>TRBV27|few|TRBJ2-7|-
CASSLKPGVYEQYF
TGTGCCAGCAGTTTAAAGCCGGGAGTATACGAGCAGTACTTC
>TRBV3-1/TRBV3-2|-|TRBJ1-4|-
CASSQSDSGGEKLFF
TGTGCCAGCAGCCAATCCGACTCCGGAGGTGAAAAACTGTTTTTT
>TRBV7-2|-|TRBJ2-3|-
CASSLENQGAQYF
TGTGCCAGCAGCTTAGAGAATCAGGGAGCGCAGTATTTT
>TRBV10-3|few|TRBJ2-7|TRBD2
CAISLAGLPYEQYF
TGTGCCATCAGTCTAGCGGGCCTCCCCTACGAGCAGTACTTC